This TCR beta chain was obtained from a study of cytomegalovirus exposure and HLA in healthy donors. Overall study results and limits: The authors listed approximately 150 TCR beta chains as cytomegalovirus-associated.

This clone appeared a few times. Its target is not known. Data came from immunoSEQ multiplex PCR; TCRdb stores just in-frame clones and leaves some out. The data contain 110,000 or so clones, about 83% of them singletons. CDR3 length: 15 residues. V shed 4 bases and J shed 0 bases, with 11 bases lying between them. Germline CDR1 is LNHNV and CDR2 is YYDKDF (reference sequence). This chain connects TRBV15 to TRBJ2-3; TRBD2 might be the D (5 bases). This TCR was recovered from a man aged 18-30 years in good health and CMV-seronegative. The specimen was PBMCs. The CDR3 loop reads CATSMGAGSTDTQYF. CDR3 in DNA: TGTGCCACCAGCATGGGTGCGGGTAGCACAGATACGCAGTATTTT.